This T cell receptor beta chain was captured in a study of CD4 and CD8 cells across lung adenocarcinoma regions. Using its own MiXCR run on the PCR reads, TCRdb lists one record per CDR3 protein. Of 6,500 to 10,000 distinct CDR3 sequences in the sample, 54% are singletons; the top ten hold 15% to 20%. Germline-derived CDR1 and CDR2 are SGHTA and FQGNSA. CDR3 length equals 16 residues. The TCR sequence derives from a female donor with lung adenocarcinoma. The CD4 and CD8 labels of this study may be unreliable. V and J are TRBV7-2 and TRBJ2-3; TRBD1 is a possible D gene (5 bases). The J call is in doubt because the DNA end fits TRBJ2-5 better. Sequencing was performed on CD8+ T cells from the center of a lung tumor. As DNA, the CDR3 is TGTGCCAGCAGCTTAGGACCCCGAGCAGGGCCAGAGACCCAGTACTTC. It encodes CASSLGPRAGPETQYF.